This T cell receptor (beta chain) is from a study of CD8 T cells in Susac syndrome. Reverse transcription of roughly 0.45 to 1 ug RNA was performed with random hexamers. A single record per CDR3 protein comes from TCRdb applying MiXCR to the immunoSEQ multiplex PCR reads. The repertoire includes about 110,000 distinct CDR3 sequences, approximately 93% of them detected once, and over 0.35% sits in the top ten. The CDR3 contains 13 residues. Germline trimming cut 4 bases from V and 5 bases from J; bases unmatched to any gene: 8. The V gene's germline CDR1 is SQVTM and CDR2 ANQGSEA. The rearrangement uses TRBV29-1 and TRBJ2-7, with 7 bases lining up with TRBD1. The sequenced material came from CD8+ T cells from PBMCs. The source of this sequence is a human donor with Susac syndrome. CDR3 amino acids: CSVGSAGGDEQYF. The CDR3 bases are TGCAGCGTTGGGAGCGCAGGGGGAGACGAGCAGTACTTC.